This T cell receptor (beta chain) is from a study of T cell responses to AZD1222 COVID-19 vaccine (dated by TCRdb to 2020 to 2022). For context, the study as a whole: TCR sequencing was performed for some 250 trial participants, of whom roughly 200 were given two doses of AZD1222 and approximately 26 were given two doses of MenACWY control vaccine. Trial participants were enrolled into age subgroups of 18-55, 56-69 and 70-plus years, which contained about 150, 27 and 61 TCR-sequenced participants, respectively.

Explained via the paper, the time point label denotes: about 28 days (+/-7) after the second vaccine dose. Because spike-specific TCR depth and breadth did not differ between the two schedules, AZD1222 recipients who got a second dose at roughly 4 weeks were pooled with those who got a second dose at roughly 12 weeks. Samples from vaccinated people were obtained from the UK trials COV001 and COV002, which included a single-blind randomized controlled phase 2/3 trial of AZD1222 (ChAdOx1 nCoV-19) in healthy adults. For TCRbeta chain sequencing, PBMC samples from trial participants were taken at day 0 and at day 28 after the second dose. General findings and caveats noted by the study authors: Because no day 14 peak-response samples were available, the repertoires could be characterized only after the peak T cell response. The whole spike protein was spanned by vaccine-associated CD4 TCRs, and dominant responses were seen in regions 160-218 and 743-854. Epitopes outside the regions mutated in the B.1.351 and B.1.1.7 variants were reportedly recognized by nearly half of the unique spike-specific TCRs. Only 5 to 7 AZD1222 recipients were SARS-CoV-2 seropositive at baseline, limiting conclusions about previously exposed vaccinees. After two AZD1222 doses, both the breadth and the depth of spike-specific TCRs were significantly higher than at day 0 and than in MenACWY recipients. In the small 56-69-year group, the increase in depth fell short of significance, most likely because of low power. Participants were mostly white British, with more females than males. The authors suggested clonal diversity may have been underestimated.

The CDR3 regions of human TCRbeta chains were analyzed by immunosequencing. The authors processed their data as follows. Repertoire TCRs were checked for matches against a reference library of SARS-CoV-2-specific TCRs that had been generated using the MIRA antigen-specificity platform. Breadth was defined as the fraction of unique TCRs that were SARS-CoV-2-associated, and depth was defined as the fraction of total T cells that were SARS-CoV-2-associated. Using the MIRA data, each spike-specific TCR was assigned both to the spike region to which the TCR was reactive and to a CD4 or CD8 class. Log10-transformed breadth and depth values were compared by one-way ANOVA with Sidak's multiple comparisons tests. TCRdb stores this immuneACCESS table with in-frame sequences only. Part of the clones is absent; in the studies checked, under half of the shortfall reflects unresolved V genes, and no reason is known for the rest. From that table come the V and J calls and clone size; the DNA was used to work out D and trimming. Within this sample are under 150,000 clones, with over 85% of them counted one time only. Of the sample, 0.85% to 1.3% is held by the ten largest clones.

At the junction V is shortened by 0 bases and J by 3 bases, with 6 bases in between. The germline V gene sets CDR1 to LGHNA and CDR2 to YNFKEQ. The CDR3 covers 14 residues, taking in both the cysteine and the phenylalanine. Of the read, only the CDR3 DNA is kept; its 42 bases are in frame from base 1. In the case of this clone: It has no known antigen specificity. No base qualities exist here, and no much larger clone lies one base off it.

The V and J genes are TRBV4-2 and TRBJ1-5; no D gene call is confident. This receptor was obtained from an adult who received the AZD1222 COVID-19 vaccine. The sample consisted of peripheral blood, taken 28 days after the second AZD1222 dose. The CDR3 loop reads CASSQERNNQPQHF. Read as DNA, the sequence is TGTGCCAGCAGCCAAGAACGCAACAATCAGCCCCAGCATTTT.